This TCR beta chain stems from a study of Graves' ophthalmopathy and Graves' hyperthyroidism. Ophthalmopathy was moderately-to-severely active, CAS at least 3, NOSPECS at least 4, lasting under 3 months. Diagnosis relied on clinical symptoms, serum thyroxine, TRAb, thyroid ultrasound and orbital computed tomography. Out of around 9.4 ml of fresh peripheral blood, PBMCs were obtained. General study results and limits: Blood samples also showed most expanded thyroid clonotypes exceeding 0.001 frequency.

Transcripts of RNA were the source for amplifying TCR beta CDR3 regions. The first-round RT-PCR employed HTBI primers together with the Qiagen OneStep RT-PCR kit. A multiplex PCR was then performed as the second round. TCRdb reprocessed the multiplex PCR reads via MiXCR and lists one record per CDR3 protein. Of about 740,000 distinct CDR3 sequences in the sample, approximately 40% were seen once. Germline V gene lookup returns CDR1 SGHTA and CDR2 FQGNSA. CDR3 length: 14 residues. V lost 6 bases and J lost 1, with 12 bases in between. This clonotype has more than one count but fewer than ten. Its antigen is as yet unknown.

This receptor was taken from an adult man with Graves' ophthalmopathy. The chain uses TRBV7-2 and TRBJ2-5, with D possibly being TRBD1 (6 bases). The sequenced sample consisted of peripheral blood. The CDR3: CASRVTGIQETQYF. The CDR3 region has the DNA TGTGCCAGCAGGGTAACAGGGATCCAAGAGACCCAGTACTTC.